The TCR beta chain described here comes from a study of blood T cell repertoires in COVID-19. Whole-study context: From the United States, Italy and Spain came samples of acute and convalescent COVID-19. PBMCs, B-cell-depleted T cells, or T cells provided the cDNA or gDNA that made up the material.

The germline V gene encodes CDR1 LGHNA and CDR2 YNFKEQ. Losses at the gene ends were 3 bases for V and 8 bases for J; bases not matched to a gene: 13. The CDR3 sequence is 17 residues long. Cohorts were assigned according to the clinical history that participants reported. Assay used: immunoSEQ multiplex PCR; TCRdb lists only in-frame clones, some missing. The sample has 200,000 or so clones, approximately 90% seen once. The sample comprised PBMCs or T cells enriched from blood (not recorded which). The TCR comes from a woman in her 40s with acute COVID-19. V usage is TRBV4-2 and J usage is TRBJ1-5; 10 nucleotides agree with TRBD1. DNA for the CDR3: TGTGCCAGCAGCCAGGACTCCGGGACAGGGGACGTAAAGCCCCAGCATTTT. Translated: CASSQDSGTGDVKPQHF.